Listed below are T cell receptor beta chains from one sample, sequenced in a study of radiotherapy plus CTLA-4 blockade in lung cancer. Generated by immunoSEQ multiplex PCR, the TCRdb table keeps only in-frame clones and is missing some. The sample carries approximately 19,000 clones, 86% recorded once. Sequenced here: peripheral blood, sampled from a patient treated with radiotherapy plus ipilimumab. The source of these receptors is a human donor with non-small cell lung cancer whose response to radiotherapy plus ipilimumab could not be evaluated. Each CDR3 is given without its conserved first and last residue. The D gene is left open where the match is weak. The size of a clone is reported for some rows only, either as once, few or many, or as a class for expanded clones.

>-|TRBV18|TRBJ1-3|-
ASSPSTGPLSGNTIY
>-|TRBV2|TRBJ1-3|-
ASSEGAGNTIY
>-|TRBV28|TRBJ1-3|-
ASNFRDPGNTIY
>-|TRBV28|TRBJ2-7|TRBD1
ASSLPPGQGINEQY
>-|TRBV18|TRBJ1-4|-
ASSPPSDSFFPTNEKLF
>-|TRBV6-1|TRBJ2-5|-
ASSEKSGGRETQY
>-|TRBV5-8|TRBJ1-3|-
ASSPTPFSGNTIY
>-|TRBV6-6|TRBJ1-1|TRBD1
ASRPGQGVNTEAF
>-|TRBV7-2|TRBJ2-1|TRBD1
ASSLAGGGEQF
>-|TRBV11-2|TRBJ2-1|-
ASTVGGSSYNEQF
>-|TRBV10-2|TRBJ1-1|TRBD1
ATRQGSRLTEAF
>-|TRBV18|TRBJ2-6|-
ASSPQVIPGGANVLT
>-|TRBV28|-|TRBD1
ASNPTRQGARYEQY
>-|TRBV7-2|TRBJ2-2|TRBD1
ASSLDPGGPGELF
>-|TRBV27|TRBJ2-1|TRBD1
ASSLSGTGLNEQF
>-|TRBV18|TRBJ2-7|TRBD1
ASSRSMTGQIAYEQY
>-|TRBV4-3|TRBJ1-1|-
ASSQGGGVNTEAF
>once|TRBV28|TRBJ1-5|TRBD1
ASSEGAQGRNQPQH
>-|TRBV5-8|TRBJ2-3|TRBD1
ASSLAQPGGWKDTQY
>-|TRBV7-3|TRBJ2-7|TRBD1
ASSSEGQGYEQY
>-|TRBV4-2|TRBJ2-7|TRBD1
ASSRDRGYEQY
>-|TRBV11-2|TRBJ1-3|-
ASSLGAGPGNTIY
>-|TRBV15|TRBJ2-3|-
ATSKGGPTDTQY
>-|TRBV10-1|TRBJ2-1|-
ASSRAGENEQF
>-|TRBV4-3|TRBJ2-7|TRBD2
ASSQGGEGLYEQY
>-|TRBV6-5|TRBJ2-2|TRBD2
ASGLANTGELF
>-|TRBV28|TRBJ2-3|TRBD2
ASIPGGLAGGGVDTQY
>once|TRBV19|TRBJ1-5|-
ASTREGWNQPQH
>once|TRBV27|TRBJ2-1|TRBD2
ASSGGSGSGAYNEQF
>-|TRBV6-1|TRBJ1-5|-
ASTGGALSNQPQH
>-|TRBV6-1|TRBJ1-2|-
ASSEGFGRVAGYT
>-|TRBV5-1|TRBJ1-4|-
ASSPGRGVEKLF
>-|TRBV7-8|TRBJ2-1|TRBD2
ASSSRAGGLNFEQF
>-|TRBV5-1|TRBJ1-4|-
ASSSSDSSKLF
>-|TRBV7-9|TRBJ2-1|-
ASREEYNEQF
>-|TRBV6-5|TRBJ2-1|TRBD2
ASRLALNNEQF
>-|TRBV27|TRBJ1-1|-
ASNPAGGTEAF
>-|TRBV10-1|TRBJ1-2|-
ASSGDSAYGYT
>-|TRBV28|TRBJ2-7|-
ASLRPLGTYEQY
>-|TRBV28|TRBJ2-2|-
ASSRSTGELF
>-|TRBV15|TRBJ1-1|TRBD1
ATSRNPGTVNTEAF
>-|TRBV18|TRBJ2-3|-
ASSISGTRTDTQY